The 23 T cell receptor beta chains presented below share a single source sample, sequenced in a study of blood T cell repertoires in COVID-19. Generated by immunoSEQ multiplex PCR, the TCRdb table keeps only in-frame clones and is missing some. Among 50,000 to 55,000 clones, roughly 82% were seen once, and the ten largest hold around 23%. Sequencing was carried out using peripheral blood. Every receptor here comes from a woman at least 80 years old with acute or convalescent COVID-19.

This rearrangement joins TRBV19 to TRBJ1-2, with 9 bases that match TRBD1. The length of the CDR3 is 16 residues. The J segment lost 6 bases and the V segment lost 2 bases, leaving 10 bases of the junction unmatched. CDR1 is LNHDA and CDR2 is SQIVND in the germline V gene (reference sequence). The CDR3 DNA reads as TGTGCCAGTAGTATAAACCGACCAGGGACAGGGAATGGCTACACCTTC. This sequence encodes CASSINRPGTGNGYTF.

This sequence joins TRBV9 and TRBJ2-5; 7 bases fit TRBD1. V lost 2 bases and J lost 2; bases outside the gene matches: 6. The CDR3 is 15 residues long. CDR1 is SGDLS, CDR2 YYNGEE, per germline. The DNA of the CDR3 is TGTGCCAGCAGCGTCACGGGACAGCAACAAGAGACCCAGTACTTC. Its protein product is CASSVTGQQQETQYF.

The rearrangement joins TRBV27 to TRBJ2-1, with 13 bases fitting TRBD2. The V gene's germline CDR1 is MNHEY and CDR2 SMNVEV (reference sequence). With V trimmed by 6 bases and J by 10 bases, 9 bases remained unmatched. The CDR3 is 15 amino acids. CDR3: CASSVRLAGGTEQFF. In nucleotides, the CDR3 is TGTGCCAGCAGCGTCCGACTAGCGGGAGGAACAGAGCAGTTCTTC.

The rearrangement links TRBV2 to TRBJ2-1, with D perhaps TRBD2 (6 bases). Trimming pared 5 bases from V and 0 bases from J, leaving 11 bases between. Germline V gene sequence: CDR1 SNHLY, CDR2 FYNNEI. CDR3 length: 15 amino acids. The CDR3 region is CASSTGVFSYNEQFF. The CDR3 DNA is TGTGCCAGCAGTACGGGGGTGTTCTCCTACAATGAGCAGTTCTTC.

V is TRBV3-1 (or the pseudogene TRBV3-2) and J is TRBJ1-6, with D tentatively TRBD1 (5 bases). V was cut by 3 bases and J by 7 bases, with 10 bases left in between. This CDR3 spans 14 amino acids. Germline-derived CDR1 and CDR2 are LGHDT and YNNKEL (reference sequence). This CDR3 is CASSHPQGNSPLHF. DNA of the CDR3: TGTGCCAGCAGCCATCCCCAGGGAAATTCACCCCTCCACTTT.

This chain links TRBV9 with TRBJ1-6; TRBD1 aligns across 9 bases. The CDR3 sequence is 16 residues long. Losses at the gene ends were 0 bases for V and 6 bases for J; bases not matched to a gene: 4. The germline V gene encodes CDR1 SGDLS and CDR2 YYNGEE. CDR3 in amino acids: CASSVDGQGFNSPLHF. The CDR3 nucleotides read TGTGCCAGCAGCGTAGATGGACAGGGGTTTAATTCACCCCTCCACTTT. Variable domain in full (rest from reference TRBV9 and TRBJ1-6): DSGVTQTPKHLITATGQRVTLRCSPRSGDLSVYWYQQSLDQGLQFLIQYYNGEERAKGNILERFSAQQFPDLHSELNLSSLELGDSALYFCASSVDGQGFNSPLHFGNGTRLTVT.

J is TRBJ1-6 and V is TRBV6-5; D uncertain. Trimming left V 7 bases short and J 10 bases short, with 17 bases between. CDR1 is MNHEY and CDR2 is SVGAGI in the germline V gene. CDR3 length: 14 amino acids. CDR3 amino acids: CASTQGRVSSPLHF. CDR3 DNA sequence: TGTGCCAGCACCCAAGGGAGGGTAAGCTCACCCCTCCACTTT.

V usage is TRBV19 and J usage is TRBJ2-1; 13 bases map to TRBD2. The germline V gene has CDR1 LNHDA and CDR2 SQIVND (reference sequence). CDR3 length equals 16 residues. The V segment lost 6 bases and the J segment 6 bases; nucleotides outside the gene matches: 8. The chain's CDR3 is CASSQLAGGHSNEQFF. The DNA of the CDR3 is TGTGCCAGTAGCCAACTAGCGGGGGGGCACAGCAATGAGCAGTTCTTC.

This rearrangement joins TRBV11-2 to TRBJ2-3, with 8 bases matching TRBD2. CDR3 size: 17 residues. Germline lookup yields CDR1 SGHAT and CDR2 FQNNGV. V dropped 1 base and J dropped 8; count of bases not matched to a gene: 14. The CDR3: CASSLGVIGRAPGTQYF. In nucleotides, the CDR3 is TGTGCCAGCAGCTTAGGGGTGATCGGGAGGGCCCCAGGTACGCAGTATTTT.

The genes are TRBV5-1 and TRBJ2-1; TRBD1 aligns across 9 bases. Germline CDR1 reads SGHRS; CDR2 reads YFSETQ. The CDR3 spans 14 residues. Unmatched junction bases numbered 1, after V lost 4 bases and J lost 2 bases. Here the CDR3 reads CASSGDRAYNEQFF. The CDR3 bases are TGCGCCAGCAGCGGGGACAGGGCCTACAATGAGCAGTTCTTC.

The J gene is TRBJ2-7, the V gene TRBV3-1 (or the pseudogene TRBV3-2), with a weak D call TRBD2 (5 bases). V shed 0 bases and J shed 3 bases, with 15 bases lying between them. The CDR3 runs to 16 residues. CDR1 is LGHDT and CDR2 is YNNKEL in the germline V gene (reference sequence). CDR3 bases: TGTGCCAGCAGCCAAGATAGAGGGAACACCCTCTACGAGCAGTACTTC. Protein product: CASSQDRGNTLYEQYF.

This clone was seen once. The genes are TRBV5-4 and TRBJ2-3; D is possibly TRBD1 (5 bases). The CDR3 is 14 amino acids. CDR1 and CDR2 from the germline V gene are SGHNT and YYREEE (reference sequence). V was pared by 0 bases and J by 1 base, with 6 bases between. The CDR3 region has the DNA TGTGCCAGCAGCTTGGGGGGCCGCACAGATACGCAGTATTTT. This gives the protein CASSLGGRTDTQYF.

The J gene is TRBJ1-2, the V gene TRBV9; tentatively, D is TRBD1 (6 bases). Germline V gene sequence: CDR1 SGDLS, CDR2 YYNGEE. The CDR3 runs 15 residues. V was shortened by 4 bases and J by 2 bases, with 15 bases between the two germline ends. The CDR3 nucleotides read TGTGCCAGCAGCCCCCGGTGGGACACCAACTATGGCTACACCTTC. Translated: CASSPRWDTNYGYTF.

This chain joins TRBV28 and TRBJ1-1, with D hard to call. V dropped 1 base and J dropped 10 bases, with 13 bases sitting between them. Germline CDR1 is MDHEN and CDR2 is SYDVKM. CDR3 length: 13 residues. CDR3 loop: CASSLSAGVRAFF. The CDR3 bases are TGTGCCAGCAGTTTATCGGCCGGGGTAAGAGCTTTCTTT.

This clone was counted between two and nine times. The V call is TRBV19, the J call TRBJ2-2; D gene uncertain. V was pared by 0 bases and J by 2 bases, with 4 bases between. Germline lookup yields CDR1 LNHDA and CDR2 SQIVND (reference sequence). The CDR3 loop spans 14 amino acids. The CDR3 nucleotides are TGTGCCAGTAGTATAGAGTCTAACACCGGGGAGCTGTTTTTT. It is translated as CASSIESNTGELFF. Using reference TRBV19 and TRBJ2-2 for the parts outside the CDR3, the full variable domain is DGGITQSPKYLFRKEGQNVTLSCEQNLNHDAMYWYRQDPGQGLRLIYYSQIVNDFQKGDIAEGYSVSREKKESFPLTVTSAQKNPTAFYLCASSIESNTGELFFGEGSRLTVL.

The genes are TRBV25-1 and TRBJ2-1; 8 positions match TRBD2. V trimming: 10 bases; J trimming: 0 bases; junction bases outside the gene matches: 8. Germline loops: CDR1 MGHDK, CDR2 SYGVNS. This CDR3 is built from 15 residues. Written as DNA, the CDR3 is TGTGCCACCGATCCTCGGGGGGGCTCCTACAATGAGCAGTTCTTC. Protein sequence: CATDPRGGSYNEQFF.

V is TRBV7-9 and J is TRBJ2-2, with TRBD1 matching over 7 bases. The CDR3 is made up of 14 amino acids. The trim removed 1 base at V and 6 bases at J, leaving 2 bases unmatched. Germline lookup yields CDR1 SEHNR and CDR2 FQNEAQ (reference sequence). The CDR3: CASSLGGGPGELFF. The CDR3 DNA follows: TGTGCCAGCAGCTTAGGAGGGGGCCCCGGGGAGCTGTTTTTT. The variable domain in full, with the rest retrieved from reference TRBV7-9 and TRBJ2-2, is DTGVSQNPRHKITKRGQNVTFRCDPISEHNRLYWYRQTLGQGPEFLTYFQNEAQLEKSRLLSDRFSAERPKGSFSTLEIQRTEQGDSAMYLCASSLGGGPGELFFGEGSRLTVL.

A remark on this clone: A junction end diverges from the germline sequence, so it may reflect a read error. The chain is built from TRBV19 and TRBJ1-1; possible D gene TRBD1, 5 bases. The CDR3 has 15 amino acids. Germline lookup yields CDR1 LNHDA and CDR2 SQIVND (reference sequence). In nucleotides, the CDR3 is TGTGCCAGTAGTGAAGGCGGGCGGGGGAACCCTGAAGCTTTCTTT. The encoded protein is CASSEGGRGNPEAFF.

This clone was found a few times. The V and J genes are TRBV5-1 and TRBJ2-7; 7 bases match TRBD1. Germline CDR1 is SGHRS and CDR2 is YFSETQ. Trimming at V came to 3 bases and at J to 3 bases, leaving 12 bases not matched to a gene. This CDR3 has 16 residues. The CDR3 DNA is TGCGCCAGCAGCTACAGAACCGGACAGGAAAACTACGAGCAGTACTTC. It encodes CASSYRTGQENYEQYF.

The chain recombines TRBV19 with TRBJ2-1; D unclear. This CDR3 region has 13 residues. Germline V gives CDR1 LNHDA, CDR2 SQIVND (reference sequence). V lost 3 bases, J lost 9 bases, and 12 bases lay in between. CDR3 sequence (DNA): TGTGCCAGTAGTATTGCCCAATTTAGTGAGCAGTTCTTC. Encoded protein: CASSIAQFSEQFF.

The chain combines TRBV9 with TRBJ1-5, with 10 bases fitting TRBD1. The CDR3 contains 16 residues. Unmatched junction bases numbered 4, after V lost 4 bases and J lost 0 bases. Per germline, CDR1 SGDLS and CDR2 YYNGEE. The CDR3 spells CASSQGTGDSNQPQHF. The DNA for the CDR3 is TGTGCCAGCAGCCAAGGGACAGGGGATAGCAATCAGCCCCAGCATTTT.

CDR3 loop: CASNNPGQGVQETQYF. The CDR3 nucleotides read TGTGCCAGCAACAACCCGGGACAGGGGGTACAAGAGACCCAGTACTTC. The genes are TRBV28 and TRBJ2-5; 11 bases match TRBD1. This CDR3 spans 16 amino acids. Germline values: CDR1 MDHEN, CDR2 SYDVKM. Trimming took 7 bases from V and 2 from J; bases not matched to a gene: 9.

V and J are TRBV6-1 and TRBJ1-6; D not resolved. This CDR3 has 13 amino acids. Germline CDR1 MNHNS, CDR2 SASEGT. Trimming cost V 1 base and J 7 bases, with 5 bases left between them. The DNA of the CDR3 is TGTGCCAGCAGTGAAGACAGAAATTCACCCCTCCACTTT. Protein: CASSEDRNSPLHF.